Below are 11 T cell receptor beta chains sequenced from a single sample in a study of identical twins. TCRdb ran MiXCR on the 5' RACE reads and lists one entry per CDR3 protein. The sample consists of a few hundred thousand distinct CDR3 sequences, approximately 12% of them appearing once. These data were also filed under a second study, of yellow fever vaccine responses in identical twins.

The sample consisted of memory (CD45RO+) T cells sorted from blood. The receptors originated from a young woman in good health.

This clonotype was seen a few times. V and J are TRBV5-1 and TRBJ2-7, with 14 positions matching TRBD2. The CDR3 runs to 13 residues. Germline V gene lookup returns CDR1 SGHRS and CDR2 YFSETQ. Trimming removed 9 bases from V and 6 bases from J; junction bases left unmatched: 5. DNA for the CDR3: TGCGCCACCCGACTAGCGGGAGGGCTCGAGCAGTACTTC. It translates to CATRLAGGLEQYF.

This clonotype was found many times. The rearrangement links TRBV27 to TRBJ2-1, with 7 bases that match TRBD1. The CDR3 sequence is 15 residues long. Losses at the gene ends were 1 base for V and 8 bases for J; bases not matched to a gene: 8. The germline gives CDR1 MNHEY, CDR2 SMNVEV (reference sequence). The CDR3 nucleotides are TGTGCCAGCAGTTTATTACAGGGGATTTGGGATGAGCAGTTCTTC. This gives the protein CASSLLQGIWDEQFF.

This clonotype showed up many times. The gene calls are TRBV29-1 and TRBJ2-1; 11 positions match TRBD2. Germline-derived CDR1 and CDR2 are SQVTM and ANQGSEA. The CDR3 spans 15 residues. V gave up 4 bases and J gave up 9 bases; unmatched junction bases: 11. The CDR3 DNA reads TGCAGCGTTGGGAAGGGGACTAGCGGATCGGGTGAGCAGTTCTTC. Translation: CSVGKGTSGSGEQFF.

The chain employs TRBV20-1 and TRBJ1-1, with D maybe TRBD1 (6 bases). V was trimmed by 5 bases and J by 5 bases, leaving 18 bases between them. CDR1 and CDR2 from the germline V gene are DFQATT and SNEGSKA (reference sequence). This CDR3 is 14 amino acids long. The CDR3 nucleotides read TGCAGTGCTTTAAATACTCAGGGGAATACTGAAGCTTTCTTT. This translates into CSALNTQGNTEAFF.

The chain has TRBV20-1 and TRBJ2-5; 8 positions agree with TRBD2. The germline V gene encodes CDR1 DFQATT and CDR2 SNEGSKA (reference sequence). The length of the CDR3 is 13 residues. V gave up 4 bases and J gave up 0 bases; unmatched junction bases: 1. This CDR3 reads CSAIAGNQETQYF. CDR3 nucleotide sequence: TGCAGTGCTATAGCGGGGAACCAAGAGACCCAGTACTTC.

This clonotype turned up a few times. The rearrangement uses TRBV11-3 and TRBJ2-2; D perhaps matches TRBD1 (5 bases). The V gene's germline CDR1 is SGHNT and CDR2 YENEEA. V was pared by 5 bases and J by 10 bases, with 17 bases between. The CDR3 extends over 14 amino acids. CDR3 amino acids: CASSPHGAVEELFF. CDR3 DNA sequence: TGTGCCAGCAGCCCCCATGGGGCGGTGGAGGAGCTGTTTTTT.

This clonotype was seen only a few times. The chain employs TRBV5-4 and TRBJ2-7, with D possibly matching TRBD1 (6 bases). Trimming took off 3 bases at V and 0 bases at J, with 13 bases between the two ends. Per germline, CDR1 SGHNT and CDR2 YYREEE (reference sequence). There are 15 residues in the CDR3. The CDR3 loop reads CASSSSGTISYEQYF. In nucleotides, the CDR3 is TGTGCCAGCAGCTCATCCGGGACAATCTCCTACGAGCAGTACTTC.

The V call is TRBV12-3 or TRBV12-4, the J call TRBJ2-1, with 9 bases that match TRBD2. This CDR3 contains 16 residues. The V and J ends lost 4 bases and 6 bases, in that order; junction bases with no gene match: 10. DNA for the CDR3: TGTGCCAGCAGTTCTTACAGTAGCGGGAGAGGCAATGAGCAGTTCTTC. This gives the protein CASSSYSSGRGNEQFF.

This clonotype has just a few counts. The chain links TRBV27 to TRBJ2-1; the match to TRBD2 covers 9 bases. The CDR3 is 16 residues long. Germline loops: CDR1 MNHEY, CDR2 SMNVEV (reference sequence). CDR3 in amino acids: CASSPPSGRTYNEQFF. CDR3 DNA sequence: TGTGCTTCCAGCCCCCCCAGCGGGAGGACCTACAATGAGCAGTTCTTC.

This clonotype was counted a single time. This rearrangement joins TRBV27 to TRBJ2-7; D is unclear. Germline CDR1 is MNHEY and CDR2 is SMNVEV (reference sequence). V lost 6 bases to trimming and J lost 2 bases, with 14 bases between them. The CDR3 loop spans 14 amino acids. DNA of the CDR3: TGTGCCAGCAGCCCTCAACATGGGCCCTACGAGCAGTACTTC. It encodes CASSPQHGPYEQYF.

In its sample, this clonotype was seen many times. The chain carries TRBV7-2 and TRBJ2-7; 12 positions match TRBD2. Germline V gene lookup returns CDR1 SGHTA and CDR2 FQGNSA. Trimming cost V 1 base and J 4 bases; bases outside gene matches: 2. This CDR3 comprises 15 residues. The CDR3 DNA reads as TGTGCCAGCAGCTTAGAACTAGCGGGGGGATACGAGCAGTACTTC. It translates to CASSLELAGGYEQYF.